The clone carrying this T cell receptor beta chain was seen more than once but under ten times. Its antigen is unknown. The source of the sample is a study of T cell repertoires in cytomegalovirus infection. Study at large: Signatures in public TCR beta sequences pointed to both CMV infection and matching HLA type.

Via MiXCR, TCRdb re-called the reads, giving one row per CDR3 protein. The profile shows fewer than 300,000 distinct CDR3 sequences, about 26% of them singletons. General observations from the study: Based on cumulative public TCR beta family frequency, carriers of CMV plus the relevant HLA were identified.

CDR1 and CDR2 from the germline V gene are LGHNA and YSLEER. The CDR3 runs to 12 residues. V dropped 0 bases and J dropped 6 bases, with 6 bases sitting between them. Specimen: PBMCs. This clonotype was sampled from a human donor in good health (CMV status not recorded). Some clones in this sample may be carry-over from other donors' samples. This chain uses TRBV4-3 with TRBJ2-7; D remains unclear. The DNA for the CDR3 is TGCGCCAGCAGCCAAGAGTATGGCGAGCAGTACTTC. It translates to CASSQEYGEQYF.